The source of this TCR beta chain is a study of blood T cell repertoires in COVID-19. As processed by the authors: Amplifying reference gene primers gave estimates of nucleated cell counts. Sequencing used immunoSEQ multiplex PCR; TCRdb keeps in-frame clones, though not all of them. That table is the source of V, J and clone size, and D and trimming were worked out from the DNA. The table lists about 250,000 clones, more than 85% of them singletons. Trimming stripped 0 bases from V and 3 bases from J, with 12 bases between. Per the germline V gene, CDR1 is MNHNS and CDR2 is SASEGT. The CDR3 contains 15 residues.

Sequenced: peripheral blood. This chain joins TRBV6-1 and TRBJ2-7, with a weak D call TRBD1 (5 bases). The TCR comes from a man aged 25 to 40 with acute or convalescent COVID-19. The CDR3 sequence is CASSEAGAGFYEQYF. The CDR3 DNA is TGTGCCAGCAGTGAAGCTGGGGCCGGATTCTACGAGCAGTACTTC.